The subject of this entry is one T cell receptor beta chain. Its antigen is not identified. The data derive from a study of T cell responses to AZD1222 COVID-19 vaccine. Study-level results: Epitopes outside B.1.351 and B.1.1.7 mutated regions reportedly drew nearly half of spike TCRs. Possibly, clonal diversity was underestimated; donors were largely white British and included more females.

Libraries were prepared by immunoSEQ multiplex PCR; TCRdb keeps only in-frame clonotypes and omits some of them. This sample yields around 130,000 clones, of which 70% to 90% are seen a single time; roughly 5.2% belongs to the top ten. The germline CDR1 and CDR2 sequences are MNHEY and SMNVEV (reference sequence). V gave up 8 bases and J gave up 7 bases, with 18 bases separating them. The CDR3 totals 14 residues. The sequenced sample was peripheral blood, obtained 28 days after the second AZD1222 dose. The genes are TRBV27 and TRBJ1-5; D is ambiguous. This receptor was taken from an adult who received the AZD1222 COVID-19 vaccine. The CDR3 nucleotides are TGTGCCAGCGGGTCTGATGGGGATTACCAGCCCCAGCATTTT. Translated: CASGSDGDYQPQHF.